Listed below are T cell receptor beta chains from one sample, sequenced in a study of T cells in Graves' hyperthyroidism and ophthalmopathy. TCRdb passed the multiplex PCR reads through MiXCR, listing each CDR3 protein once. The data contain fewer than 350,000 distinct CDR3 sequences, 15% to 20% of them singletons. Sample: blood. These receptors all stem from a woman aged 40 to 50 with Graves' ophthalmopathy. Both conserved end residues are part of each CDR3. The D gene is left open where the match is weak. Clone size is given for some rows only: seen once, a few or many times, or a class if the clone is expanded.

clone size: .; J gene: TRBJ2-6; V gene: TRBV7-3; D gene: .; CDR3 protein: CASKKGAEANVLTF; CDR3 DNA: TGCGCCAGCAAGAAGGGAGCAGAGGCCAACGTCCTGACTTTC
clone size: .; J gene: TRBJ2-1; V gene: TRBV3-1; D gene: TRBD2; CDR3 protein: CASSRLAGGNEQFF; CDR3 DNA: TGTGCCAGCAGCCGACTAGCGGGAGGCAATGAGCAGTTCTTC
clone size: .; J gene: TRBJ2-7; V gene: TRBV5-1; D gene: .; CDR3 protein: CASSVGGVGGSYEQSF; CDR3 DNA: TGCGCCAGCAGCGTGGGGGGAGTAGGGGGCTCCTACGAGCAGTCCTTC
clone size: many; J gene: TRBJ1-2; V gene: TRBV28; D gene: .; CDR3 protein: CASRTNYGYTF; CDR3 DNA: TGTGCCAGCAGAACTAACTATGGCTACACCTTC
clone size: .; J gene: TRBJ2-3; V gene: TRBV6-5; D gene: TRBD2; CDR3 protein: CASSYRLAGADTQYF; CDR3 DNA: TGTGCCAGCAGTTACCGACTAGCGGGAGCAGATACGCAGTATTTT
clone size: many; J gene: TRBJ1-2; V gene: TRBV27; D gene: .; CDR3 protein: CASSPRAGRVYGYTF; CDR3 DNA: TGTGCCAGCAGTCCTAGGGCAGGGAGGGTCTATGGCTACACCTTC
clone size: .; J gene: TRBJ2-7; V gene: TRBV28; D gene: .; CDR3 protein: CTSSWRQGGNEQYF; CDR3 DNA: TGTACCAGCAGTTGGCGGCAGGGCGGGAACGAACAGTACTTC
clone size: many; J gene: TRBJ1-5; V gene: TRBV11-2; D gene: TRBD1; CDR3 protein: CASSSVQGRNQPQHF; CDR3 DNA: TGTGCCAGCAGCTCCGTACAGGGGCGCAATCAGCCCCAGCATTTT
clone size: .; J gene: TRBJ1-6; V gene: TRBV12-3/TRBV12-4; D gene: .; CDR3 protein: CASSPGASSSPLHF; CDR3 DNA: TGTGCCAGCAGCCCCGGCGCATCGTCCTCACCCCTCCACTTT
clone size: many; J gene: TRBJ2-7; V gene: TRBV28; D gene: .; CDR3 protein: CATQPLDHYEQYF; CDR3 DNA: TGTGCCACCCAACCTCTCGATCACTACGAGCAGTACTTC
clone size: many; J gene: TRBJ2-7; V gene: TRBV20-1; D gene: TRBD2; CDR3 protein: CSAIQRENYEQYF; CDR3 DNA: TGCAGTGCTATTCAGCGGGAAAACTACGAGCAGTACTTC
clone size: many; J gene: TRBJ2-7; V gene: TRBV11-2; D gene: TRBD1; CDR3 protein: CASSLGQGEPYEQYF; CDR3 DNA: TGTGCCAGCAGCTTAGGACAGGGGGAGCCCTACGAGCAGTACTTC
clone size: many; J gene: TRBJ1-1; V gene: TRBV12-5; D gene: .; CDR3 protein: CASGLTMTTEAFF; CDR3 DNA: TGTGCTAGTGGTTTAACAATGACCACTGAAGCTTTCTTT
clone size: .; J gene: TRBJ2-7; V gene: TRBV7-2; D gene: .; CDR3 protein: CASVSGFHEQYF; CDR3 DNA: TGTGCCAGCGTGTCCGGCTTCCACGAGCAGTACTTC
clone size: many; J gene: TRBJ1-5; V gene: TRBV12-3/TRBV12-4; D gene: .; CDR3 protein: CASRPGQNNQPQHF; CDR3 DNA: TGTGCCAGCAGACCCGGACAGAACAATCAGCCCCAGCATTTT
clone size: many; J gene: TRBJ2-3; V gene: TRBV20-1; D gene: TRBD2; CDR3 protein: CSASGGAGVSDTQYF; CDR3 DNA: TGCAGTGCTAGTGGAGGAGCGGGGGTTTCGGATACGCAGTATTTT
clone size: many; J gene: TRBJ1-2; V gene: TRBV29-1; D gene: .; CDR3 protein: CSVFIDGYTF; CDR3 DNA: TGCAGCGTTTTTATCGATGGCTACACCTTC
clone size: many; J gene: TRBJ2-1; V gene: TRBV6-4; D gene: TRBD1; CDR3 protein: CAWDRGRYNEQFF; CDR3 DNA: TGTGCCTGGGACAGGGGACGGTACAATGAGCAGTTCTTC
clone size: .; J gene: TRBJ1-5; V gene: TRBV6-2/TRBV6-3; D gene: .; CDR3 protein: CAIREEGSNQPQHF; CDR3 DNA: TGTGCCATCCGGGAGGAGGGCAGCAATCAGCCCCAGCATTTT
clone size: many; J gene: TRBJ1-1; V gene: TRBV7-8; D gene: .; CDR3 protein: CASSQTRDTEAFF; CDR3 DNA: TGTGCCAGCAGCCAAACAAGGGATACTGAAGCTTTCTTT
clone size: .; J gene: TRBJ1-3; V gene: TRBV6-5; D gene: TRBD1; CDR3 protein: CASSSGQAGDTIYF; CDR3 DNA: TGTGCCAGCAGTTCCGGACAGGCCGGGGACACCATATATTTT
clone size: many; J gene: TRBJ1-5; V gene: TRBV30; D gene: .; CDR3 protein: CAWNRQSGQPQHF; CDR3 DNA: TGTGCCTGGAATAGGCAGAGCGGTCAGCCCCAGCATTTT
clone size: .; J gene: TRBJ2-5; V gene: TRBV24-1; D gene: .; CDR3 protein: CATSPRTEYQETQYF; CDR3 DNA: TGTGCCACCAGCCCGAGGACAGAGTACCAAGAGACCCAGTACTTC
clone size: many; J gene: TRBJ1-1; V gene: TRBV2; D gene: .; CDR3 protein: CASSVQQGGEAFF; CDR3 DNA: TGTGCCAGCAGTGTACAACAGGGTGGGGAAGCTTTCTTT
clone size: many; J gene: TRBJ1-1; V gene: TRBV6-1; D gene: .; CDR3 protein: CASSAHQRNTEAFF; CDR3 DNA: TGTGCCAGCAGTGCGCATCAGAGAAACACTGAAGCTTTCTTT
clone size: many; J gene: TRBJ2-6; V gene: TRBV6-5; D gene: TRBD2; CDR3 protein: CASSPGGGAGANVLTF; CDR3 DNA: TGTGCCAGCAGTCCGGGGGGGGGTGCCGGGGCCAACGTCCTGACTTTC
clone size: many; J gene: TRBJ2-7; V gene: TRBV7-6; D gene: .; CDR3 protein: CASSLDPSGSSYEQYF; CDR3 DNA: TGTGCCAGCAGCTTAGACCCCTCAGGAAGCTCCTACGAGCAGTACTTC
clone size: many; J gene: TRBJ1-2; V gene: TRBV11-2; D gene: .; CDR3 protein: CASSLYDPRVYGYTF; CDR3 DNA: TGTGCCAGCAGCTTGTACGACCCAAGGGTCTATGGCTACACCTTC
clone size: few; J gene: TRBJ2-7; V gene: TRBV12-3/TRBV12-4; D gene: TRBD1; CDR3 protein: CASRPGQHFEQYF; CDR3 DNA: TGTGCCAGCAGGCCGGGACAGCACTTCGAGCAGTACTTC
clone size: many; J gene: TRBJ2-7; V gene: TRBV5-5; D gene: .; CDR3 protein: CASSLTGSEQYF; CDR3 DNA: TGTGCCAGCAGCTTGACAGGGTCCGAGCAGTACTTC
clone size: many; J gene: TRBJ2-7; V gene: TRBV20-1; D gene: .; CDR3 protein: CSASGGPYEQYF; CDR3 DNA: TGCAGTGCTAGCGGAGGACCCTACGAGCAGTACTTC
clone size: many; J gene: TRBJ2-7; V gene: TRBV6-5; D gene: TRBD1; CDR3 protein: CASSYPDRGNEQYF; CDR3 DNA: TGTGCCAGCAGTTACCCGGACAGGGGAAACGAGCAGTACTTC
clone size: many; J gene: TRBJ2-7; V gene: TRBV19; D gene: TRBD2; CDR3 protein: CASSGGRGSYEQYF; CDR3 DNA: TGTGCCAGTTCGGGCGGGAGGGGCTCCTACGAGCAGTACTTC
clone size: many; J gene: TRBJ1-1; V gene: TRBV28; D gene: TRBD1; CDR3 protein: CASSLRDRRTEAFF; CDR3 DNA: TGTGCCAGCAGTTTACGGGACAGAAGGACTGAAGCTTTCTTT
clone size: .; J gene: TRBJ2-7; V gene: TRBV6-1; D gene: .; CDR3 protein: CAVTGREEQYF; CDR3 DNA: TGTGCCGTTACGGGCAGGGAGGAGCAGTACTTC
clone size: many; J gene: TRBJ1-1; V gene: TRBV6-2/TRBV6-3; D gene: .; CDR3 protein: CASSSLGTNTEAFF; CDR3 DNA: TGTGCCAGCAGTTCCTTGGGGACGAACACTGAAGCTTTCTTT
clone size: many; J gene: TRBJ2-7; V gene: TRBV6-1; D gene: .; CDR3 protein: CASSEDVGPPRYEQYF; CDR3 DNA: TGTGCCAGCAGTGAGGATGTGGGGCCTCCGCGCTACGAGCAGTACTTC
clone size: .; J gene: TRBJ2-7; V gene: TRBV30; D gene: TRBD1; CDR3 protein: CAWRFPGQGEGEQYF; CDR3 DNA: TGTGCCTGGAGGTTCCCGGGACAGGGGGAAGGTGAGCAGTACTTC
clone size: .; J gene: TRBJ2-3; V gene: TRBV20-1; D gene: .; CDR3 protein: CSARDPWTSTDTQYF; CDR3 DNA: TGCAGTGCTAGAGATCCTTGGACTTCCACAGATACGCAGTATTTT
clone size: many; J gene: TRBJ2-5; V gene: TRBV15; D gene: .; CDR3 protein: CATSLRDGRETQYF; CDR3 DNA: TGTGCCACCAGCTTGCGAGACGGGAGAGAGACCCAGTACTTC
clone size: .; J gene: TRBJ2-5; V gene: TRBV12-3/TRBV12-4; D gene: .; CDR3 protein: CASSPQGAGAFQETQYF; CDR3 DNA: TGTGCCAGCAGCCCCCAGGGGGCGGGGGCCTTTCAAGAGACCCAGTACTTC
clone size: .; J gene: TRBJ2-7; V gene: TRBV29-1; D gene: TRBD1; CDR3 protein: CSVTQTGGYEQYF; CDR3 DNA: TGCAGCGTGACCCAGACAGGGGGGTACGAGCAGTACTTC
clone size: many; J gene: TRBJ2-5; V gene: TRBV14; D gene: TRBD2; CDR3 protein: CASSLGLAGRPSQETQYF; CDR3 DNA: TGTGCCAGCAGCTTGGGACTAGCGGGACGACCTAGTCAAGAGACCCAGTACTTC
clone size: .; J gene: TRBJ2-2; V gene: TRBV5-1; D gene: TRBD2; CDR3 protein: CASSTGLAGENTGELFF; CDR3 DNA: TGCGCCAGCAGCACGGGACTAGCGGGTGAGAACACCGGGGAGCTGTTTTTT
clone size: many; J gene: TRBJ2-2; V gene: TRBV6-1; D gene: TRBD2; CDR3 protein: CASSEAVAGGPNTGELFF; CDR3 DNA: TGTGCCAGCAGTGAAGCGGTAGCGGGAGGGCCTAACACCGGGGAGCTGTTTTTT
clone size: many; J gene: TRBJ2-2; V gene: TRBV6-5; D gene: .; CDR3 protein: CASSRVFDTGELFF; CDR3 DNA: TGTGCCAGCAGCAGGGTGTTCGACACCGGGGAGCTGTTTTTT
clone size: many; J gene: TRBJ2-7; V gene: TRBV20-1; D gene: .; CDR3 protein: CSARDPAGISYEQYF; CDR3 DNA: TGCAGTGCTAGAGACCCCGCCGGGATCTCCTACGAGCAGTACTTC
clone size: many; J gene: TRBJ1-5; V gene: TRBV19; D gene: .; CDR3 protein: CASSIRSQPQHF; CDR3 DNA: TGTGCCAGTAGTATACGGAGTCAGCCCCAGCATTTT
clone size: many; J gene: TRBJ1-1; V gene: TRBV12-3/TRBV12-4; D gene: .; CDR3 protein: CASSLEVGTRTEAFF; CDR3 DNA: TGTGCCAGCAGTTTAGAAGTGGGGACGAGGACTGAAGCTTTCTTT
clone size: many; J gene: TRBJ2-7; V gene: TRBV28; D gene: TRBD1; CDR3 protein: CASSSLGQVNSYEQYF; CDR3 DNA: TGTGCCAGCAGCTCCCTGGGACAGGTCAACTCCTACGAGCAGTACTTC
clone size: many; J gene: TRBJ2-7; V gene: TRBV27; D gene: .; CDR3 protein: CASRGWGAAVEEQYF; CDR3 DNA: TGTGCCAGCAGGGGATGGGGGGCCGCCGTGGAAGAGCAGTACTTC